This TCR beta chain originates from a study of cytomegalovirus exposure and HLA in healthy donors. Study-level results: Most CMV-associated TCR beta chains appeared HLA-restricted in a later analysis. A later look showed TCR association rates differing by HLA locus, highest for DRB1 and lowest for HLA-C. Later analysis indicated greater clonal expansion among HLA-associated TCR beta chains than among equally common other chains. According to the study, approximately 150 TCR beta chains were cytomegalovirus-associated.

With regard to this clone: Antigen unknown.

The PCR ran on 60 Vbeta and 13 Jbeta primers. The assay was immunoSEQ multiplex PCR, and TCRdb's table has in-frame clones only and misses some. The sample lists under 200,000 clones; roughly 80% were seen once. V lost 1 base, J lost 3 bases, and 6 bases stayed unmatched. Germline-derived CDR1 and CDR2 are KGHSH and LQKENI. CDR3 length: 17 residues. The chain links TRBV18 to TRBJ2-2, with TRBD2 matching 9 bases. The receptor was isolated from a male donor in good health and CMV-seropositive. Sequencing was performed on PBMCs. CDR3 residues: CASSPQASGTHTGELFF. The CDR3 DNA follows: TGTGCCAGCTCACCACAGGCTAGCGGGACCCACACCGGGGAGCTGTTTTTT.